The 9 T cell receptor beta chains below were found in one sample sequenced in a study of T cells after yellow fever vaccination. TCRdb processed the 5' RACE reads anew with MiXCR; each CDR3 protein has one entry. The sample consists of about 210,000 distinct CDR3 sequences, roughly 3% of them appearing once. The specimen was CD4+ T cells sorted from PBMCs, collected 10 days after the yellow fever booster vaccination. The receptors derive from a man aged 18-30 years who received the YFV17D yellow fever vaccine.

This clonotype was counted between two and nine times. The V call is TRBV5-6, the J call TRBJ2-1, with D tentatively TRBD2 (6 bases). The CDR3 extends over 15 amino acids. Trimming took off 2 bases at V and 1 base at J, with 10 bases between the two ends. CDR1 is SGHDT and CDR2 is YYEEEE in the germline V gene. The CDR3 coding sequence is TGTGCCAGCAGCTTCTGGAGGGCTTCCTACAATGAGCAGTTCTTC. Its translation: CASSFWRASYNEQFF. Supplemented by reference TRBV5-6 and TRBJ2-1, the full variable domain reads DAGVTQSPTHLIKTRGQQVTLRCSPKSGHDTVSWYQQALGQGPQFIFQYYEEEERQRGNFPDRFSGHQFPNYSSELNVNALLLGDSALYLCASSFWRASYNEQFFGPGTRLTVL.

This clonotype was seen ten or more times. The V and J genes are TRBV2 and TRBJ1-1; D unclear. The CDR3 contains 17 residues. In germline, CDR1 is SNHLY, CDR2 FYNNEI. V lost 7 bases and J 4 bases, leaving 25 bases between the germline ends. Written as DNA, the CDR3 is TGTGCCAGCACCGTTCAGCATAGGGCGCCCCTGGGCACTGAAGCTTTCTTT. Its translation is CASTVQHRAPLGTEAFF.

This clonotype was counted many times. The rearrangement links TRBV4-3 to TRBJ2-7; D possibly corresponds to TRBD1 (5 bases). CDR1 LGHNA and CDR2 YSLEER come from the germline V gene. Trimming pared 0 bases from V and 0 bases from J, leaving 18 bases between. CDR3 length: 18 residues. The CDR3 DNA follows: TGCGCCAGCAGCCAAGATCCCGGCGTGGGCAGGGACTCCTACGAGCAGTACGTC. This sequence encodes CASSQDPGVGRDSYEQYV.

This clonotype was seen more than once but under ten times. The gene calls are TRBV19 and TRBJ2-7; D possibly matches TRBD1 or TRBD2 (5 bases each). This CDR3 comprises 14 residues. V lost 8 bases, J lost 2 bases, and 16 bases lay in between. From germline, CDR1 is LNHDA and CDR2 SQIVND (reference sequence). The CDR3: CASSRGVPTYEQYF. CDR3 bases: TGTGCCAGTTCCCGGGGCGTCCCTACCTACGAGCAGTACTTC. The full variable domain, in which reference TRBV19 and TRBJ2-7 provide the parts outside the CDR3, is DGGITQSPKYLFRKEGQNVTLSCEQNLNHDAMYWYRQDPGQGLRLIYYSQIVNDFQKGDIAEGYSVSREKKESFPLTVTSAQKNPTAFYLCASSRGVPTYEQYFGPGTRLTVT.

This clonotype was observed at least ten times. The genes are TRBV6-6 and TRBJ1-1; 7 nucleotides match TRBD1. Germline CDR1 and CDR2: MNHNY and SVGAGI (reference sequence). The CDR3 consists of 17 residues. Germline trimming cut 6 bases from V and 6 bases from J; bases unmatched to any gene: 19. CDR3 region: CASSRIPDPLGTAEAFF. CDR3 sequence (DNA): TGTGCCAGCAGCCGGATCCCCGACCCCCTGGGGACAGCTGAAGCTTTCTTT.

There are a few counts of this clonotype. This chain joins TRBV3-1 and TRBJ2-7; D gene ambiguous. CDR1 is LGHDT and CDR2 is YNNKEL in the germline V gene (reference sequence). CDR3 length: 11 amino acids. V lost 1 base and J 6 bases, leaving 4 bases between the germline ends. DNA of the CDR3: TGTGCCAGCAGCCAAGCTAGCGAGCAGTACTTC. This encodes CASSQASEQYF.

This clonotype was counted ten times or more. The chain uses TRBV14 and TRBJ1-6; no clear D. V shed 4 bases and J shed 7 bases, with 11 bases lying between them. There are 14 residues in the CDR3. Germline assignment: CDR1 SGHDN and CDR2 FVKESK. CDR3 DNA: TGTGCCAGCAGCCCGTTAGAGAGGAATTCACCCCTCCACTTT. Encoded protein: CASSPLERNSPLHF. Variable domain in full (rest from reference TRBV14 and TRBJ1-6): EAGVTQFPSHSVIEKGQTVTLRCDPISGHDNLYWYRRVMGKEIKFLLHFVKESKQDESGMPNNRFLAERTGGTYSTLKVQPAELEDSGVYFCASSPLERNSPLHFGNGTRLTVT.

Ten or more counts support this clonotype. The chain employs TRBV7-3 and TRBJ2-3; D is uncertain. Germline V gives CDR1 SGHTA, CDR2 FQGTGA. The CDR3 consists of 13 residues. Between the trimmed V and J ends, which lost 3 bases and 6 bases, there was a span of 10 bases. CDR3 DNA sequence: TGTGCCAGCAGCTTGAGTCGGTGGGATACGCAGTATTTT. Protein product: CASSLSRWDTQYF.

This clonotype was detected many times. The rearrangement links TRBV10-2 to TRBJ1-1, with D maybe TRBD1 (5 bases). V lost 10 bases to trimming and J lost 1 base, with 10 bases between them. The CDR3 consists of 12 residues. Germline CDR1 reads WSHSY; CDR2 reads SAAADI. The DNA of the CDR3 is TGCGCCACGGGACGGGCGAACACTGAAGCTTTCTTT. Its translation is CATGRANTEAFF.